This TCR beta chain was identified in a study of blood T cell repertoires in COVID-19. Study in general: Acute and convalescent COVID-19 samples came from the United States, Italy and Spain.

The germline V gene has CDR1 SEHNR and CDR2 FQNEAQ (reference sequence). Trimming took off 1 base at V and 4 bases at J, with 10 bases between the two ends. The CDR3 totals 14 residues. Those who participated ranged in age from 18 to 89 years and resided in some 24 US areas. Categorization into cohorts depended on clinical history that participants reported. Per the authors' pipeline: Using reference gene primer amplification, nucleated cell counts were estimated. Clones were read by immunoSEQ multiplex PCR, and TCRdb kept only the in-frame ones, dropping some. V, J and clone size were drawn from that table, and D and trimming were deduced from the DNA. Of about 400,000 clones in the sample, around 90% were seen once. This clone appeared once.

The TCR was taken from a woman in her thirties or forties with acute COVID-19. The chain links TRBV7-9 to TRBJ1-2, with D hard to call. Sequences were obtained from PBMCs or T cells enriched from blood (not recorded which). The CDR3 reads CASSLVARIYGYTF. The CDR3 DNA is TGTGCCAGCAGCTTAGTGGCTCGCATCTATGGCTACACCTTC.